A single sample is the source of the 4 T cell receptor beta chains below, sequenced in a study of cytomegalovirus exposure and HLA in healthy donors. The PCR employed 60 Vbeta primers together with 13 Jbeta primers. The protocol was immunoSEQ multiplex PCR, while the TCRdb copy is restricted to in-frame clones and leaves out a portion. The sample yields 170,000 or so clones, roughly 80% seen once. The sequenced sample consisted of PBMCs. Receptor source: a young man in good health and CMV-seropositive.

The chain joins TRBV19 to TRBJ1-2, with 7 bases identical to TRBD1. Germline V gives CDR1 LNHDA, CDR2 SQIVND (reference sequence). V was pared by 2 bases and J by 3 bases, with 15 bases of the junction left unmatched. CDR3 length: 18 amino acids. CDR3 sequence reads: CASSIRGIIGGSDYGYTF. The CDR3 DNA reads TGTGCCAGTAGTATAAGAGGGATAATAGGGGGCTCGGACTATGGCTACACCTTC.

The genes are TRBV5-1 and TRBJ2-7, with a weak D call TRBD2 (5 bases). V was clipped by 0 bases and J by 6 bases, with 16 bases between them. CDR1 is SGHRS and CDR2 is YFSETQ in the germline V gene. The CDR3 sequence is 15 residues long. The CDR3 DNA sequence: TGCGCCAGCAGCTTGGTGGTAGAGGGAAGGCGCGAGCAGTACTTC. Translating it yields CASSLVVEGRREQYF.

The chain is built from TRBV2 and TRBJ1-4, with unresolved D. Germline CDR1 SNHLY, CDR2 FYNNEI. V lost 6 bases, J lost 0 bases, and 5 bases lay in between. The CDR3 covers 13 residues. CDR3 bases: TGTGCCAGCAGAACATCAACTAATGAAAAACTGTTTTTT. This codes for CASRTSTNEKLFF.

V gene TRBV7-2 combines with J gene TRBJ1-2, with 9 bases lining up with TRBD1. The CDR3 runs to 14 residues. The V and J ends lost 4 bases and 4 bases, in that order; junction bases with no gene match: 4. Germline values: CDR1 SGHTA, CDR2 FQGNSA. The CDR3 region is CASSSQGASYGYTF. CDR3 DNA: TGTGCCAGCAGCTCACAGGGGGCCAGCTATGGCTACACCTTC.